This TCR beta chain was observed in a study of blood T cell repertoires in COVID-19. Across the whole study: Sites across the United States, Italy and Spain contributed samples from acute and convalescent COVID-19. T cells, B-cell-depleted T cells, or PBMCs supplied cDNA or gDNA.

The ends lost 6 bases at V and 4 bases at J; junction bases unmatched: 6. Germline CDR1 reads LNHDA; CDR2 reads SQIVND (reference sequence). The CDR3 length is 15 residues. Authors' processing steps: Estimates of nucleated cell counts were drawn from the amplification of reference gene primers. Profiling relied on immunoSEQ multiplex PCR, and the TCRdb table lists in-frame clones only, not all of them. The V and J calls and clone size were taken over from that table, and D and trimming were inferred from the DNA. The sample consists of around 160,000 clones, almost 90% of them appearing once. The V gene is TRBV19, the J gene TRBJ1-1, with 12 bases fitting TRBD1. The receptor's source is a human donor in a cohort sampled during active COVID-19. Sequences were obtained from peripheral blood. Here the CDR3 reads CASSRDRGLSTEAFF. The CDR3 bases are TGTGCCAGTAGCAGGGACAGGGGGCTGAGCACTGAAGCTTTCTTT.